These T cell receptor beta chains were read from a single sample in a study of cytomegalovirus exposure and HLA in healthy donors. Produced via immunoSEQ multiplex PCR; TCRdb's table is partial and in-frame only. The sample includes roughly 170,000 clones, less than 85% of them seen just once. Sequencing was performed on PBMCs. These receptors came from a man aged 18 to 29 in good health and CMV-seronegative. Each CDR3 is given with its conserved first and last residue. Each record gives: CDR3 protein, CDR3 DNA, D gene, V gene, J gene, clone size. A D gene is named only where the DNA matches it firmly. Clone size, where shown, is once, few, many, or a class for clones that have expanded.

CDR3: CASSQVSGESGHPRHEQYF
DNA: TGCGCCAGCAGCCAAGTTTCAGGGGAAAGTGGACACCCAAGGCACGAGCAGTACTTC
D: .
V: TRBV4-3
J: TRBJ2-7
size: .

CDR3: CASSPTEHQPQHF
DNA: TGTGCCAGCAGTCCTACGGAGCATCAGCCCCAGCATTTT
D: .
V: TRBV2
J: TRBJ1-5
size: .

CDR3: CASSSKRKQPQHF
DNA: TGTGCCAGCAGCTCTAAAAGAAAGCAGCCCCAGCATTTT
D: .
V: TRBV5-8
J: TRBJ1-5
size: .

CDR3: CASSNPTGTGELFF
DNA: TGCGCCAGCAGCAATCCAACAGGTACCGGGGAGCTGTTTTTT
D: .
V: TRBV5-1
J: TRBJ2-2
size: .

CDR3: CASSIVGQAFYDEQFF
DNA: TGTGCCAGTAGTATCGTAGGTCAGGCCTTTTACGATGAGCAGTTCTTC
D: .
V: TRBV19
J: TRBJ2-1
size: .

CDR3: CASTVRDSSYNEQFF
DNA: TGTGCCAGCACCGTCCGGGACTCCTCCTACAATGAGCAGTTCTTC
D: .
V: TRBV9
J: TRBJ2-1
size: once

CDR3: CATSEGLAGGYEQYF
DNA: TGTGCCACCTCTGAGGGACTAGCGGGAGGCTACGAGCAGTACTTC
D: TRBD2
V: TRBV6-1
J: TRBJ2-7
size: once

CDR3: CASSLAAGGVDTEAFF
DNA: TGTGCCAGCAGCTTGGCGGCAGGGGGCGTCGACACTGAAGCTTTCTTT
D: TRBD1
V: TRBV5-4
J: TRBJ1-1
size: .

CDR3: CASSLGPGGELAFF
DNA: TGCGCCAGCAGCTTAGGTCCAGGGGGCGAGTTGGCTTTCTTT
D: TRBD1
V: TRBV5-1
J: TRBJ1-1
size: .

CDR3: CASSLGQHNYGYTF
DNA: TGTGCCAGCAGCTTGGGACAGCATAACTATGGCTACACCTTC
D: .
V: TRBV5-5
J: TRBJ1-2
size: .

CDR3: CASSLPGLAGFEQYF
DNA: TGTGCCAGCAGTCTTCCGGGACTAGCGGGATTCGAGCAGTACTTC
D: TRBD2
V: TRBV28
J: TRBJ2-7
size: .

CDR3: CASSLDSELNEQYF
DNA: TGTGCCAGCAGCTTAGATAGCGAACTTAACGAGCAGTACTTC
D: .
V: TRBV7-3
J: TRBJ2-7
size: .

CDR3: CASSMDRVGEAFF
DNA: TGCGCCAGCAGCATGGACAGGGTCGGTGAAGCTTTCTTT
D: TRBD1
V: TRBV5-1
J: TRBJ1-1
size: .

CDR3: CASSPQTGKNEKLFF
DNA: TGTGCCAGCAGCCCCCAGACGGGAAAGAATGAAAAACTGTTTTTT
D: .
V: TRBV4-2
J: TRBJ1-4
size: .

CDR3: CASSLEEGGHSGNTIYF
DNA: TGTGCCAGCAGCTTAGAGGAGGGGGGGCACTCTGGAAACACCATATATTTT
D: .
V: TRBV11-2
J: TRBJ1-3
size: .

CDR3: CAWSVRLGGGVTEAFF
DNA: TGTGCCTGGAGTGTACGATTAGGGGGCGGTGTGACTGAAGCTTTCTTT
D: TRBD1
V: TRBV30
J: TRBJ1-1
size: .

CDR3: CASSSGQVLRGANVLTF
DNA: TGTGCCAGCAGCTCAGGACAGGTCCTTCGAGGGGCCAACGTCCTGACTTTC
D: TRBD1
V: TRBV7-6
J: TRBJ2-6
size: .

CDR3: CAWSVGGGRQPQHF
DNA: TGTGCCTGGAGTGTAGGGGGGGGTCGGCAGCCCCAGCATTTT
D: .
V: TRBV30
J: TRBJ1-5
size: .